This T cell receptor (beta chain) was sequenced for a study of T cell repertoires in cytomegalovirus infection. Study information: Signatures in public TCR beta sequences pointed to both CMV infection and matching HLA type.

In this sample, this clonotype turned up many times. TCRdb re-analysed the reads in MiXCR, keeping a single row per CDR3 protein. The sample consists of around 300,000 distinct CDR3 sequences, more than 20% of them appearing once. The CDR3 sequence is 14 residues long. CDR1 SGHTA and CDR2 FQGNSA come from the germline V gene. The junction had 1 base not matched to a gene; V was cut back by 2 bases and J by 1 base. The chain uses TRBV7-2 and TRBJ2-5; TRBD2 agrees at 7 bases. The sequence derives from a human donor in good health (CMV status not recorded). Some clones in this sample may be carry-over from other donors' samples. The sequenced material came from PBMCs. The CDR3 reads CASSLLAAQETQYF. In DNA form, the CDR3 reads TGTGCCAGCAGCTTACTAGCGGCCCAAGAGACCCAGTACTTC.